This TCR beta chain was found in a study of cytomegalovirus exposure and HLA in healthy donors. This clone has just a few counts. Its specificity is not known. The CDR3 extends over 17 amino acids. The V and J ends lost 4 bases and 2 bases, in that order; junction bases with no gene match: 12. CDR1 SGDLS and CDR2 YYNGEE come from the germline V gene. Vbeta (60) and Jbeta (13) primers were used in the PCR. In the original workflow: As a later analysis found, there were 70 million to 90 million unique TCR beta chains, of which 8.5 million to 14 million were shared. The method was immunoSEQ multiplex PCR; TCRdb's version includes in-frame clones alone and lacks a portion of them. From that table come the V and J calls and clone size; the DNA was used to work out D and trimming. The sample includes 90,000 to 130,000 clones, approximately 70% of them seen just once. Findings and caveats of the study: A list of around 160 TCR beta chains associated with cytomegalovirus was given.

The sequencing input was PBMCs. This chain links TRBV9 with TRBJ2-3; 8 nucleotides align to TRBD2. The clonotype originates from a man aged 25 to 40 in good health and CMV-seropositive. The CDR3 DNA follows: TGTGCCAGCAGCCCCCCGTGGGGCGGGGGGAACACAGATACGCAGTATTTT. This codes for CASSPPWGGGNTDTQYF. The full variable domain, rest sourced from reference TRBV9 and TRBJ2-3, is DSGVTQTPKHLITATGQRVTLRCSPRSGDLSVYWYQQSLDQGLQFLIQYYNGEERAKGNILERFSAQQFPDLHSELNLSSLELGDSALYFCASSPPWGGGNTDTQYFGPGTRLTVL.